A selection of T cell receptor beta chains follows, all from one sample in a study of Ad26.COV2.S vaccination and SARS-CoV-2 variants. The data were produced by immunoSEQ multiplex PCR, yet TCRdb's version contains in-frame clones alone and is incomplete. Of about 260,000 clones listed, 87% are singletons. The sequencing used peripheral blood, collected in a trial of Ad26.COV2.S vaccine versus placebo. Receptor source: a person between 18 and 65 years old who received the Ad26.COV2.S COVID-19 vaccine or a placebo. CDR3s include the opening cysteine and the closing phenylalanine or tryptophan. A D gene is named only where the DNA matches it firmly. A row's size may be missing; if present it is once, few, many or a size class.

size	V	J	D	CDR3	DNA
NA	TRBV5-1	TRBJ2-1	TRBD2	CASSLLTGGLNEQFF	TGCGCCAGCAGCTTGCTGACGGGGGGGCTCAATGAGCAGTTCTTC
NA	TRBV2	TRBJ2-5	TRBD1	CASSTDRHQETQYF	TGTGCCAGCAGTACGGACAGGCACCAAGAGACCCAGTACTTC
NA	TRBV13	TRBJ2-7	NA	CASSRRAGGSYEQYF	TGTGCCAGCAGCCGGAGGGCAGGGGGTAGTTACGAGCAGTACTTC
once	TRBV18	TRBJ2-2	TRBD2	CASSPTSGGITGELFF	TGTGCCAGCTCACCGACTAGCGGGGGGATCACCGGGGAGCTGTTTTTT
NA	TRBV19	TRBJ1-2	NA	CASSRAGNVLLAGYTF	TGTGCCAGTAGTAGGGCAGGGAACGTCCTCCTAGCTGGCTACACCTTC
NA	TRBV3-1/TRBV3-2	TRBJ1-6	NA	CASSQDTGHNSPLHF	TGTGCCAGCAGCCAAGATACAGGGCATAATTCACCCCTCCACTTT
NA	TRBV15	TRBJ2-2	TRBD2	CATSRGAGDIRTGELFF	TGTGCCACCAGCAGAGGGGCGGGAGATATCCGCACCGGGGAGCTGTTTTTT
few	TRBV28	TRBJ2-7	TRBD1	CASSLFDRGNEQYF	TGTGCCAGCAGTTTATTCGACAGGGGGAACGAGCAGTACTTC
few	TRBV6-1	TRBJ2-1	TRBD2	CASSDYIAGARYNEQFF	TGTGCCAGCAGTGATTATATAGCGGGAGCGCGCTACAATGAGCAGTTCTTC
NA	TRBV27	TRBJ2-1	TRBD2	CASSWLAGGDGSEQFF	TGTGCCAGCAGTTGGCTGGCGGGAGGAGATGGAAGTGAGCAGTTCTTC
NA	TRBV6-5	TRBJ2-7	NA	CASSYSSSSSYEQYF	TGTGCCAGCAGTTACTCGAGCTCAAGCTCCTACGAGCAGTACTTC
NA	TRBV5-4	TRBJ2-1	NA	CASRGGSYSVYNEQFF	TGTGCCAGCAGGGGGGGCTCCTACTCTGTCTACAATGAGCAGTTCTTC
NA	TRBV19	TRBJ1-2	NA	CASSIEVYGYTF	TGTGCCAGTAGTATTGAAGTCTATGGCTACACCTTC
NA	TRBV29-1	TRBJ2-3	TRBD2	CSVKAGSSNTQYF	TGCAGCGTCAAAGCGGGGAGCTCAAATACGCAGTATTTT
NA	TRBV9	TRBJ2-1	TRBD2	CASTSGGTSGYNEQFF	TGTGCCAGCACCTCAGGAGGTACTAGCGGCTACAATGAGCAGTTCTTC
NA	TRBV20-1	TRBJ2-5	NA	CSARGGETQYF	TGCAGTGCTAGGGGTGGCGAGACCCAGTACTTC
NA	TRBV6-2/TRBV6-3	TRBJ2-7	TRBD2	CASSSPGRALSYEQYF	TGTGCCAGCAGTTCCCCCGGGAGGGCGCTCTCCTACGAGCAGTACTTC
NA	TRBV7-9	TRBJ1-1	TRBD1	CASSLQGEDTEAFF	TGTGCCAGCAGCCTACAGGGGGAGGACACTGAAGCTTTCTTT
few	TRBV19	TRBJ1-5	NA	CASSIKRAGFQPQHF	TGTGCCAGTAGTATAAAGAGGGCGGGCTTTCAGCCCCAGCATTTT
NA	TRBV4-2	TRBJ1-2	NA	CASSPGTDNYGYTF	TGTGCCAGCAGCCCCGGGACGGATAACTATGGCTACACCTTC
NA	TRBV6-2/TRBV6-3	TRBJ2-1	TRBD2	CASSDPGGDHEQFF	TGTGCCAGCAGCGACCCGGGAGGGGACCATGAGCAGTTCTTC
NA	TRBV29-1	TRBJ2-1	TRBD1	CSVTDRGRRFF	TGCAGCGTGACTGACAGGGGAAGACGGTTCTTC
NA	TRBV7-9	TRBJ1-6	NA	CASSPTRFGDSPLHF	TGTGCCAGCAGCCCGACCCGATTCGGGGATTCACCCCTCCACTTT
NA	TRBV19	TRBJ1-5	NA	CASSIRGEQPQHF	TGTGCCAGTAGTATTCGGGGGGAGCAGCCCCAGCATTTT
NA	TRBV29-1	TRBJ1-1	NA	CSVGGWGNTEAFF	TGCAGCGTTGGAGGTTGGGGGAACACTGAAGCTTTCTTT
once	TRBV27	TRBJ2-2	NA	CASSTSSSGELFF	TGTGCCAGCAGTACCTCTAGCAGCGGGGAGCTGTTTTTT
NA	TRBV24-1	TRBJ2-5	TRBD2	CATSDLQASSGKETQYF	TGTGCCACCAGTGATTTGCAAGCGTCTAGCGGGAAGGAGACCCAGTACTTC
NA	TRBV13	TRBJ2-3	NA	CASSSAGSGITDTQYF	TGTGCCAGCAGCTCCGCAGGGTCGGGTATCACAGATACGCAGTATTTT
NA	TRBV28	TRBJ2-2	TRBD2	CASSSLAKSDTGELFF	TGTGCCAGCAGTTCACTAGCGAAAAGTGACACCGGGGAGCTGTTTTTT
NA	TRBV6-5	TRBJ1-2	TRBD1	CASSSGTGGNYGYTF	TGTGCCAGCAGTTCCGGGACAGGGGGGAACTATGGCTACACCTTC
NA	TRBV9	TRBJ1-3	NA	CASSVGPGDSGNTIYF	TGTGCCAGCAGCGTAGGTCCGGGGGACTCTGGAAACACCATATATTTT
NA	TRBV2	TRBJ2-7	TRBD2	CASSISGGLLYEQYF	TGTGCCAGCAGTATTAGCGGGGGGCTTCTCTACGAGCAGTACTTC
NA	TRBV12-5	TRBJ1-1	NA	CASGLNAEAFF	TGTGCTAGTGGTTTGAACGCTGAAGCTTTCTTT
NA	TRBV19	TRBJ2-5	TRBD2	CASSSWTSGGETQYF	TGTGCCAGTAGTTCATGGACTAGCGGGGGAGAGACCCAGTACTTC
once	TRBV5-5	TRBJ2-7	TRBD1	CASSFWTGGLEQYF	TGTGCCAGCAGCTTCTGGACAGGGGGCCTCGAGCAGTACTTC
NA	TRBV27	TRBJ2-1	NA	CASRATGNNEQFF	TGTGCCAGCAGGGCGACAGGCAACAATGAGCAGTTCTTC
NA	TRBV9	TRBJ1-1	NA	CASTGDGLNTEAFF	TGTGCCAGCACGGGGGACGGTCTGAACACTGAAGCTTTCTTT
NA	TRBV9	TRBJ2-5	TRBD2	CARAGGAGGGGETQYF	TGTGCCCGCGCCGGCGGGGCGGGAGGAGGGGGAGAGACCCAGTACTTC
NA	TRBV7-3	TRBJ2-3	NA	CASSLLGVSTDTQYF	TGTGCCAGCAGCTTATTGGGTGTGAGCACAGATACGCAGTATTTT
few	TRBV6-5	TRBJ1-2	TRBD1	CASSSQGARVYGYTF	TGTGCCAGCAGCTCACAGGGGGCGCGAGTCTATGGCTACACCTTC
NA	TRBV4-3	TRBJ2-7	TRBD1	CASSQDLRTGGSYEQYF	TGCGCCAGCAGCCAAGATCTCCGGACAGGGGGCTCCTACGAGCAGTACTTC
NA	TRBV6-2/TRBV6-3	TRBJ1-1	NA	CASSSPGAGTEAFF	TGTGCCAGCAGCTCTCCGGGGGCGGGAACTGAAGCTTTCTTT
NA	TRBV5-1	TRBJ2-1	NA	CASSLAGTGAKNEQFF	TGCGCCAGCAGCTTGGCCGGGACGGGCGCGAAGAATGAGCAGTTCTTC
NA	TRBV19	TRBJ2-1	NA	CASSIASRWVEQFF	TGTGCCAGTAGTATAGCTTCCCGTTGGGTTGAGCAGTTCTTC
NA	TRBV4-3	TRBJ1-2	NA	CASSPGLQGYGYTF	TGCGCCAGCAGCCCCGGGCTTCAAGGATATGGCTACACCTTC
NA	TRBV7-3	TRBJ2-3	TRBD2	CASSLTHSGGLGGDTQYF	TGTGCCAGCAGCTTAACTCATAGCGGGGGCCTCGGAGGAGATACGCAGTATTTT
NA	TRBV9	TRBJ2-2	TRBD2	CASSVGTSGLNTGELFF	TGTGCCAGCAGCGTAGGGACTAGCGGGCTGAACACCGGGGAGCTGTTTTTT
NA	TRBV7-9	TRBJ2-4	NA	CASSPSLILAKNIQYF	TGTGCCAGCAGCCCAAGCCTTATTCTAGCCAAAAACATTCAGTACTTC
NA	TRBV2	TRBJ1-1	TRBD1	CASSRQGTEAFF	TGTGCCAGCAGTAGACAGGGAACTGAAGCTTTCTTT
NA	TRBV5-4	TRBJ2-5	NA	CASSLRQQETQYF	TGTGCCAGCAGCTTGAGGCAGCAAGAGACCCAGTACTTC
NA	TRBV7-2	TRBJ1-5	NA	CASSVGGIGNQPQHF	TGTGCCAGCAGCGTAGGGGGGATCGGCAATCAGCCCCAGCATTTT
once	TRBV25-1	TRBJ1-5	NA	CASRETGVNQPQHF	TGTGCCAGCAGGGAGACAGGAGTCAATCAGCCCCAGCATTTT
NA	TRBV28	TRBJ1-1	NA	CASSSFAGEAFF	TGTGCCAGCAGTTCCTTTGCCGGGGAAGCTTTCTTT
NA	TRBV3-1/TRBV3-2	TRBJ2-7	TRBD1	CASSPPGQGYEQYF	TGTGCCAGCAGCCCCCCGGGACAGGGCTACGAGCAGTACTTC